This entry is about one T cell receptor (beta chain). The data derive from a study of Ad26.COV2.S vaccination and SARS-CoV-2 variants. The wider study: Dosing was one shot or two shots 56 days apart.

The germline V gene has CDR1 GTSNPN and CDR2 SVGIG (reference sequence). The V end was cut by 1 base, the J end by 2 bases, with 5 bases between. The CDR3 spans 12 residues. Produced via immunoSEQ multiplex PCR; TCRdb's table is partial and in-frame only. Of a few hundred thousand clones in the sample, roughly 90% were seen once. Described treatment: around 19 received Ad26.COV2.S at low or high dose, single or two shots; about 5 received placebo; per-sample allocation not given. Sampling was done on day 63 after the first vaccine or placebo injection. This adult donor, from Boston, was 18-55 years old. As its vector, the vaccine had Ad26, which expressed Wuhan-strain SARS-CoV-2 spike.

V is TRBV30 and J is TRBJ2-5; D call uncertain. The clonotype originates from a person aged 18 to 59 who received the Ad26.COV2.S COVID-19 vaccine or a placebo. Specimen: peripheral blood, collected in a trial of Ad26.COV2.S vaccine versus placebo. For the CDR3, the DNA is TGTGCCTGGAGTGGGAATCAAGAGACCCAGTACTTC. It translates to CAWSGNQETQYF.